This T cell receptor (beta chain) came from a study of blood T cell repertoires in COVID-19. Study as a whole: Samples taken during acute and convalescent COVID-19 were collected in the United States, Italy and Spain. Sources were T cells, B-cell-depleted T cells, or PBMCs; the material itself was cDNA or gDNA.

CDR3 length equals 15 residues. Between the trimmed V and J ends, which lost 4 bases and 4 bases, there was a span of 17 bases. The germline gives CDR1 SGHAT, CDR2 FQDESV (reference sequence). In the original analysis: From reference gene primer amplification, estimates of nucleated cell counts were derived. Profiled with immunoSEQ multiplex PCR; TCRdb holds only in-frame clones, not every one. That table is the source of V, J and clone size, and D and trimming were worked out from the DNA. The sample records some 62,000 clones, more than 65% being singletons. Sequencing input: peripheral blood. The rearrangement links TRBV11-1 to TRBJ2-7; a weak D match, TRBD2 (6 bases). The clonotype was recovered from a human donor in a cohort sampled during active COVID-19. The CDR3 DNA reads TGTGCCAGCAGCTACCCCACCGGGGGTGCGTACGAGCAGTACTTC. Residues: CASSYPTGGAYEQYF.